Following are 24 T cell receptor beta chains from one sample sequenced in a study of blood T cells in healthy people across ages. Alongside a J-beta primer mix, a sample-barcoded 5' primer served in a second PCR lasting roughly 7 to 12 cycles. Each CDR3 protein is one row after TCRdb ran MiXCR on the 5' RACE reads. The sample includes 600,000 or so distinct CDR3 sequences, around 48% of them seen just once. The sequenced material came from blood. The receptors derive from a man older than 75 in good health.

In its sample, this clonotype was seen a few times. The chain combines TRBV7-2 with TRBJ2-5; D not certain. Trimming removed 1 base at V and 4 bases at J, with 13 bases between. This CDR3 spans 15 amino acids. CDR1 is SGHTA and CDR2 is FQGNSA in the germline V gene. The CDR3 reads CASSLDSGARETQYF. The CDR3 DNA is TGTGCCAGCAGCTTAGATTCGGGCGCGCGAGAGACCCAGTACTTC.

CDR3 bases: TGTGCCAGCAGTGTCCTTAGCGGCTCCTACAATGAGCAGTTCTTC. Translation gives CASSVLSGSYNEQFF. The V gene is TRBV6-4, the J gene TRBJ2-1; the D gene is possibly TRBD2 (6 bases). CDR3 size: 15 residues. CDR1 and CDR2 (germline): MRHNA, SNTAGT. Trimming took 4 bases from V and 0 from J, leaving 10 bases between them.

This clonotype was detected a few times. The chain has TRBV6-5 and TRBJ2-1; TRBD1 agrees at 9 bases. The V segment lost 2 bases and the J segment 5 bases; nucleotides outside the gene matches: 7. The germline V gene has CDR1 MNHEY and CDR2 SVGAGI. This CDR3 is 16 amino acids long. This chain's CDR3 is CASSYRPGTGNNEQFF. The CDR3 DNA sequence: TGTGCCAGCAGTTACCGTCCCGGGACAGGGAACAATGAGCAGTTCTTC.

The chain links TRBV7-9 to TRBJ1-2, with D uncertain. V was clipped by 6 bases and J by 8 bases, with 10 bases between them. CDR1 and CDR2 (germline): SEHNR, FQNEAQ (reference sequence). The CDR3 totals 11 residues. The CDR3 nucleotides read TGTGCCAGCAGACCCAGTGGAGGCTACACCTTC. It translates to CASRPSGGYTF.

This clonotype was counted a few times. The chain carries TRBV10-3 and TRBJ2-3; 9 bases map to TRBD1. V trimming: 3 bases; J trimming: 2 bases; junction bases outside the gene matches: 3. Germline V gene data show CDR1 as ENHRY and CDR2 as SYGVKD. This CDR3 is 15 amino acids long. As DNA, the CDR3 is TGTGCCATCAGTGACGGGACAGGGTCCACAGATACGCAGTATTTT. The encoded protein is CAISDGTGSTDTQYF.

This clonotype was observed many times. V is TRBV6-6 and J is TRBJ2-3; possible D gene TRBD1, 5 bases. The CDR3 has 14 amino acids. V was shortened by 8 bases and J by 0 bases, with 12 bases between the two germline ends. The V gene's germline CDR1 is MNHNY and CDR2 SVGAGI (reference sequence). The CDR3 sequence is CASGAAVSTDTQYF. In nucleotides, the CDR3 is TGTGCCAGCGGGGCGGCGGTGAGCACAGATACGCAGTATTTT.

This sequence joins TRBV5-1 and TRBJ2-7, with 9 positions matching TRBD1. V was clipped by 7 bases and J by 5 bases; unmatched bases: 13. The CDR3 loop spans 15 amino acids. Germline V gene sequence: CDR1 SGHRS, CDR2 YFSETQ. The CDR3 DNA sequence: TGCGCCAGCGGCGGGACAGGGTACGCGCTCGACGAGCAGTACTTC. Encoded protein: CASGGTGYALDEQYF.

This clonotype was seen more than once but under ten times. The chain uses TRBV11-3 and TRBJ2-3; weak D call: TRBD1 (6 bases). Germline V gene sequence: CDR1 SGHNT, CDR2 YENEEA. V was cut by 6 bases and J by 4 bases, with 14 bases left in between. CDR3 length: 14 residues. The CDR3 DNA sequence: TGTGCCAGCAGTCAACAGGGTCAACCAGATACGCAGTATTTT. Encoded protein: CASSQQGQPDTQYF.

Concerning this clonotype itself: Relative to the germline gene, one junction end is altered; a read error may explain this. This chain uses TRBV7-2 with TRBJ2-7, with TRBD2 matching 9 bases. Germline lookup yields CDR1 SGHTA and CDR2 FQGNSA. This CDR3 spans 15 amino acids. CDR3 DNA sequence: TGTGCCAGTAGCTTGACAGCGGGACTAGCCAACGAGCAGTACTTC. This gives the protein CASSLTAGLANEQYF.

The chain joins TRBV28 to TRBJ1-2; D ambiguous. CDR1 is MDHEN, CDR2 SYDVKM, per germline. Between the trimmed V and J ends, which lost 5 bases and 5 bases, there was a span of 21 bases. This CDR3 comprises 16 residues. The CDR3 loop is CASSPPEGLPNYGYTF. Here the CDR3 DNA reads TGTGCCAGCAGTCCGCCGGAGGGCCTCCCGAATTATGGCTACACCTTC.

This clonotype has ten or more counts. This chain links TRBV6-5 with TRBJ2-1; D is unclear. Trimming stripped 7 bases from V and 0 bases from J, with 13 bases between. Germline V gene lookup returns CDR1 MNHEY and CDR2 SVGAGI. The CDR3 is made up of 15 amino acids. The CDR3 coding sequence is TGTGCCAGCACCAAAGGGCTAAGCTCCTACAATGAGCAGTTCTTC. It translates to CASTKGLSSYNEQFF.

V usage is TRBV21-1 and J usage is TRBJ1-5; the table's D gene call, TRBD1, was not cross checked with the DNA. TRBV21-1 is assigned pseudogene status. This CDR3 is 16 amino acids long. CDR3 coding DNA: TGTGCCAGCAGCACTTACAACAGGAATAGCAATCAGCCCCAGCATTTT. It is translated as CASSTYNRNSNQPQHF.

This clonotype was observed a few times. This chain links TRBV29-1 with TRBJ2-7, with TRBD1 identical over 8 bases. The germline V gene encodes CDR1 SQVTM and CDR2 ANQGSEA. CDR3 length: 13 residues. The V and J ends lost 3 bases and 6 bases, in that order; junction bases with no gene match: 7. CDR3 residues: CSVDGQGAGEQYF. CDR3 nucleotide sequence: TGCAGCGTTGACGGGCAGGGGGCGGGCGAGCAGTACTTC.

The V call is TRBV20-1, the J call TRBJ2-1; no clear D. Germline lookup yields CDR1 DFQATT and CDR2 SNEGSKA (reference sequence). CDR3 length: 13 amino acids. V lost 0 bases and J 12 bases, leaving 15 bases between the germline ends. The CDR3 DNA follows: TGCAGTGCTAGAGATGAGCATAGGCTCTGGCAGTTCTTC. Protein sequence: CSARDEHRLWQFF.

V and J are TRBV27 and TRBJ1-2; D uncertain. Germline V gene sequence: CDR1 MNHEY, CDR2 SMNVEV (reference sequence). Deletions cut 7 bases from V and 5 bases from J, with 14 bases between. This CDR3 has 13 amino acids. This CDR3 is CASTRAPHYGYTF. CDR3 nucleotide sequence: TGTGCCAGCACAAGGGCTCCACATTATGGCTACACCTTC.

V usage is TRBV30 and J usage is TRBJ1-1; 7 bases match TRBD1. This CDR3 contains 13 residues. The V gene's germline CDR1 is GTSNPN and CDR2 SVGIG (reference sequence). Trimming removed 8 bases from V and 3 bases from J; junction bases left unmatched: 9. This CDR3 reads CAGNPDRDTEAFF. The CDR3 DNA is TGTGCCGGCAATCCCGACAGGGACACTGAAGCTTTCTTT.

The chain is built from TRBV4-3 and TRBJ2-1; D is uncertain. The germline V gene encodes CDR1 LGHNA and CDR2 YSLEER. Deletions cut 1 base from V and 0 bases from J, with 7 bases between. The CDR3 loop spans 15 amino acids. CDR3 DNA sequence: TGCGCCAGCAGCCAAGGTCCGAGCTCCTACAATGAGCAGTTCTTC. Protein sequence: CASSQGPSSYNEQFF.

A few counts support this clonotype. The CDR3 loop is CASSLVSSGSSEQFF. CDR3 nucleotides: TGTGCCAGCAGCTTAGTGTCTAGCGGGAGCAGTGAGCAGTTCTTC. J is TRBJ2-1 and V is TRBV11-3, with 10 bases fitting TRBD2. The CDR3 length is 15 residues. CDR1 and CDR2 (germline): SGHNT, YENEEA. V shed 1 base, J shed 9 bases, and the junction held 6 bases outside the gene matches.

This clonotype was detected only a few times. This chain links TRBV12-3 or TRBV12-4 with TRBJ2-3; 8 bases line up with TRBD2. V shed 7 bases and J 2 bases; nucleotides not matched to a gene: 8. The CDR3 length is 15 residues. This chain's CDR3 is CASNTGTSHTDTQYF. The CDR3 DNA sequence: TGTGCCAGCAACACGGGGACTAGTCACACAGATACGCAGTATTTT.

The V gene is TRBV7-2, the J gene TRBJ1-2; 8 nucleotides line up with TRBD1. From germline, CDR1 is SGHTA and CDR2 FQGNSA. V gave up 2 bases and J gave up 4 bases; unmatched junction bases: 6. The CDR3 loop spans 15 amino acids. CDR3 coding DNA: TGTGCCAGCAGCTTATCGGCAGGGGGCGTCTATGGCTACACCTTC. Protein sequence: CASSLSAGGVYGYTF.

The rearrangement uses TRBV6-6 and TRBJ2-7; 10 bases align to TRBD1. The J call is doubtful: the DNA matches TRBJ2-5 better. Germline CDR1 MNHNY, CDR2 SVGAGI (reference sequence). The CDR3 has 15 residues. The CDR3: CASSYSRTGGETQYF. CDR3 DNA: TGTGCCAGCAGTTACTCTCGGACAGGGGGAGAGACCCAGTACTTC.

The chain couples TRBV9 to TRBJ2-1; unclear D gene. V lost 0 bases, J lost 4 bases, and 8 bases lay in between. The CDR3 has 14 residues. Per germline, CDR1 SGDLS and CDR2 YYNGEE. CDR3 protein: CASSVGADYNEQFF. As DNA, the CDR3 is TGTGCCAGCAGCGTAGGGGCAGATTACAATGAGCAGTTCTTC.

The rearrangement uses TRBV6-1 and TRBJ2-7; D may be TRBD1 or TRBD2 (7 bases each). CDR3 size: 15 residues. Germline assignment: CDR1 MNHNS and CDR2 SASEGT. Trimming stripped 5 bases from V and 2 bases from J, with 16 bases between. CDR3 DNA: TGTGCCAGCAGTAAAACAGGGGAGGGGACCTACGAGCAGTACTTC. It is translated as CASSKTGEGTYEQYF.

The CDR3 DNA follows: TGCAGCGTTGAAACGGCGGGGGTCTCCTACAATGAGCAGTTCTTC. This codes for CSVETAGVSYNEQFF. The chain uses TRBV29-1 and TRBJ2-1, with 7 bases aligning to TRBD2. This CDR3 comprises 15 residues. The V segment lost 2 bases and the J segment 0 bases; nucleotides outside the gene matches: 4. Germline V lookup: CDR1 SQVTM, CDR2 ANQGSEA.